Each of the 8 T cell receptor beta chains below was sequenced from the same sample in a study of blood T cell repertoires in COVID-19. Data came from immunoSEQ multiplex PCR; TCRdb stores just in-frame clones and leaves some out. The data contain about 80,000 clones, over 70% of them seen just once; the ten biggest clones take up over 9.5%. Sequences were obtained from peripheral blood. The receptors derive from a man at least 80 years old with acute or convalescent COVID-19.

The chain couples TRBV10-1 to TRBJ1-1; no clear D gene. CDR1 is WNHNN, CDR2 SYGVQD, per germline (reference sequence). V lost 6 bases to trimming and J lost 5 bases, with 13 bases between them. The CDR3 has 13 residues. The DNA for the CDR3 is TGCGCCAGCAGGGACCGGGAAACTACTGAAGCTTTCTTT. Translation gives CASRDRETTEAFF.

This CDR3 reads CASSVTGVGGTDTQYF. CDR3 in DNA: TGTGCCAGCAGCGTTACAGGGGTTGGGGGCACAGATACGCAGTATTTT. The V call is TRBV9, the J call TRBJ2-3; 7 positions agree with TRBD1. Unmatched junction bases numbered 7, after V lost 2 bases and J lost 1 base. The CDR3 is 16 residues long. Germline CDR1 and CDR2: SGDLS and YYNGEE.

The J gene is TRBJ2-3, the V gene TRBV19; tentative D call: TRBD2 (6 bases). Germline V gene sequence: CDR1 LNHDA, CDR2 SQIVND (reference sequence). V lost 7 bases, J lost 3 bases, and 17 bases lay in between. The CDR3 spans 15 residues. The CDR3 sequence: CASTLQIAATDTQYF. CDR3 in DNA: TGTGCCAGTACCCTCCAAATAGCGGCGACAGATACGCAGTATTTT.

The chain is built from TRBV30 and TRBJ1-2, with a tentative D call TRBD1 (5 bases). V was clipped by 0 bases and J by 3 bases, with 11 bases between them. Per the germline V gene, CDR1 is GTSNPN and CDR2 is SVGIG (reference sequence). CDR3 size: 14 residues. CDR3 DNA sequence: TGTGCCTGGAGTGTAGTTAACAGGTACTATGGCTACACCTTC. Translating gives CAWSVVNRYYGYTF.

The chain uses TRBV3-1 (or the pseudogene TRBV3-2) and TRBJ1-1, with a possible D match to TRBD1 (6 bases). The ends were cut back, 5 bases at V and 5 bases at J, with 12 bases in the middle. The CDR3 contains 13 residues. Germline V gene lookup returns CDR1 LGHDT and CDR2 YNNKEL (reference sequence). CDR3 sequence: CASSDTGRTEAFF. The CDR3 nucleotides read TGTGCCAGCAGCGATACAGGGCGAACTGAAGCTTTCTTT.

This sequence joins TRBV10-3 and TRBJ1-4; 8 nucleotides align to TRBD1. The junction had 7 bases not matched to a gene; V was cut back by 0 bases and J by 7 bases. This CDR3 has 16 residues. In germline, CDR1 is ENHRY, CDR2 SYGVKD. The DNA for the CDR3 is TGTGCCATCAGTGAGTCGGACAGGGAGGTGGTTGAAAAACTGTTTTTT. The encoded protein is CAISESDREVVEKLFF.

The V call is TRBV11-3, the J call TRBJ2-1; TRBD1 aligns across 9 bases. CDR3 length: 14 amino acids. Germline V gene lookup returns CDR1 SGHNT and CDR2 YENEEA. V shed 5 bases and J 4 bases; nucleotides not matched to a gene: 3. The CDR3 here is CASSAGQGYNEQFF. In DNA form, the CDR3 reads TGTGCCAGCAGCGCGGGACAGGGATACAATGAGCAGTTCTTC.

The chain recombines TRBV10-2 with TRBJ1-1; 11 nucleotides agree with TRBD1. V was pared by 11 bases and J by 4 bases, with 9 bases of the junction left unmatched. Germline loops: CDR1 WSHSY, CDR2 SAAADI. The CDR3 extends over 14 amino acids. The DNA of the CDR3 is TGCGCCGTCGGACAGGGGGCTTCGGTCACTGAAGCTTTCTTT. This gives the protein CAVGQGASVTEAFF.